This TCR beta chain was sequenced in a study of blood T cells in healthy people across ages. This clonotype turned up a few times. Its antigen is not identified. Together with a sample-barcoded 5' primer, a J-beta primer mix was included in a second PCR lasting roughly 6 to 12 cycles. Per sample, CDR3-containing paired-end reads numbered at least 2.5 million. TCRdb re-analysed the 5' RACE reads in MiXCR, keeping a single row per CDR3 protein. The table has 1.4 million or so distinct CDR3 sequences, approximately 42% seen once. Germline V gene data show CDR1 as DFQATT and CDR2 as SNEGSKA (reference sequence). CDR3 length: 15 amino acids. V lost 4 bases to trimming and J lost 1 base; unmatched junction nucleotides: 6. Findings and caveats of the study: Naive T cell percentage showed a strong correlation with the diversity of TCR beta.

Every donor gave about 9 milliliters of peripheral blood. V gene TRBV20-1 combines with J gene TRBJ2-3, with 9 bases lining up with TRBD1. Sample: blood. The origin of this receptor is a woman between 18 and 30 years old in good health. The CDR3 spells CSATRDRERTDTQYF. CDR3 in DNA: TGCAGTGCTACCCGGGACAGGGAACGCACAGATACGCAGTATTTT.